The 8 T cell receptor beta chains below come from one sample, sequenced in a study of human T cells and chemical hapten exposure. Time point defined: patch test 1, 2 weeks after DPC sensitization. Treatment of the sample: therapeutic diphenylcyclopropenone sensitization with weekly scalp DPC. Using its own MiXCR run on the RACE reads, TCRdb lists one record per CDR3 protein. Here the sample spans some 91,000 distinct CDR3 sequences, around 12% being singletons. The specimen comprised whole blood, sampled in connection with sensitization to the hapten diphenylcyclopropenone (DPC). These receptors all stem from a woman in her 40s with alopecia areata. Some clones in this sample may be carry-over from other donors' samples.

This chain uses TRBV10-3 with TRBJ1-5; tentative D call: TRBD1 (6 bases). Germline loops: CDR1 ENHRY, CDR2 SYGVKD. The V end lost 4 bases, the J end lost 2 bases, and 9 bases lay between the germline ends. This CDR3 region has 14 residues. The CDR3 region is CAISGAGGNQPQHF. For the CDR3, the DNA is TGTGCCATCAGTGGGGCAGGGGGCAATCAGCCCCAGCATTTT.

This clonotype was counted at least ten times. The chain recombines TRBV20-1 with TRBJ1-5; 8 bases line up with TRBD1. Germline V gene sequence: CDR1 DFQATT, CDR2 SNEGSKA (reference sequence). This CDR3 has 15 amino acids. V lost 3 bases, J lost 3 bases, and 7 bases stayed unmatched. For the CDR3, the DNA is TGCAGTGCTAGGTCCCCGACAGGGGTCAATCAGCCCCAGCATTTT. It specifies CSARSPTGVNQPQHF.

This chain uses TRBV11-2 with TRBJ2-3, with 9 bases fitting TRBD2. V was pared by 5 bases and J by 2 bases, with 8 bases of the junction left unmatched. The germline CDR1 and CDR2 sequences are SGHAT and FQNNGV. The CDR3 spans 16 residues. The CDR3 DNA is TGTGCCAGCAGCCCAAGACTAGCGGATACCACAGATACGCAGTATTTT. The encoded protein is CASSPRLADTTDTQYF.

The chain couples TRBV6-6 to TRBJ2-3; TRBD2 matches 12 bases. From germline, CDR1 is MNHNY and CDR2 SVGAGI (reference sequence). J was trimmed by 3 bases and V by 0 bases; bases with no gene match: 10. CDR3 size: 19 residues. Here the CDR3 DNA reads TGTGCCAGCAGTTACTCCCGCCTCGTACTAGCGGGAGGTACAGATACGCAGTATTTT. It yields the protein CASSYSRLVLAGGTDTQYF.

This clonotype was seen ten or more times. The chain joins TRBV3-1 to TRBJ2-7; D is perhaps TRBD1 or TRBD2 (5 bases each). V lost 10 bases to trimming and J lost 6 bases, with 19 bases between them. Looked up from germline, CDR1 is LGHDT and CDR2 is YNNKEL (reference sequence). The length of the CDR3 is 13 residues. The CDR3 DNA follows: TGTGCCACCGCATCCCGGGCTGGGGGCGAGCAGTACTTC. This encodes CATASRAGGEQYF.

This clonotype was seen more than once but under ten times. This chain connects TRBV3-1 to TRBJ2-2; D is perhaps TRBD1 (6 bases). The CDR3 is 15 amino acids. CDR1 and CDR2 (germline): LGHDT, YNNKEL (reference sequence). V was trimmed by 1 base and J by 1 base, leaving 7 bases between them. The CDR3 here is CASSQAGVNTGELFF. CDR3 coding DNA: TGTGCCAGCAGCCAAGCAGGGGTGAACACCGGGGAGCTGTTTTTT.

The chain has TRBV6-5 and TRBJ1-1; possibly TRBD1 for D (6 bases). Germline CDR1 MNHEY, CDR2 SVGAGI. The CDR3 has 15 amino acids. Trimming removed 0 bases at V and 3 bases at J, with 11 bases between. The CDR3 spells CASSYSFRGHTEAFF. CDR3 nucleotide sequence: TGTGCCAGCAGTTACTCGTTCCGGGGGCACACTGAAGCTTTCTTT.

This clonotype was seen only a few times. The chain is built from TRBV28 and TRBJ1-5; D might be TRBD1 (6 bases). The CDR3 runs 15 residues. CDR1 and CDR2 (germline): MDHEN, SYDVKM. V lost 6 bases, J lost 4 bases, and 16 bases lay in between. The CDR3 region is CASSLGRGPNQPQHF. CDR3 nucleotide sequence: TGTGCCAGCAGCCTCGGCAGGGGCCCTAATCAGCCCCAGCATTTT. Filled out from reference TRBV28 and TRBJ1-5, the complete variable domain reads DVKVTQSSRYLVKRTGEKVFLECVQDMDHENMFWYRQDPGLGLRLIYFSYDVKMKEKGDIPEGYSVSREKKERFSLILESASTNQTSMYLCASSLGRGPNQPQHFGDGTRLSIL.